This TCR beta chain is drawn from a study of blood T cell repertoires in COVID-19 (dated by TCRdb to 2018 to 2021). A note on the overall study: Samples from collaborators originated in the United States, Italy and Spain and spanned both the acute and convalescent phases of COVID-19. The dataset comprised deeply sampled blood TCRbeta repertoires from subjects exposed to, actively infected with, or recovered from COVID-19. A de-identified subject ID, COVID-19 status, age in years and sex were almost always included in the sample metadata. The repertoires were made available in a free public database intended to serve as a resource for research on the immune response to SARS-CoV-2. The samples were drawn from the first 160 participants of the ongoing ImmuneRACE study and from under 1,500 subjects provided by 6 global collaborators. The prospective study material was composed of cDNA or gDNA derived from T cells, B-cell-depleted T cells, or PBMCs. Where available, HLA class I and class II types were taken from metadata supplied by the sample provider and were not determined by assay-based typing. General findings and caveats noted by the study authors: How much clinical and demographic metadata was included differed by source and by participant, and the metadata was provided uncurated.

In Seattle, one collaborating source enrolled patients while the infection was active and tracked those patients longitudinally over the course of disease. Whole blood was collected in K2EDTA tubes by collaborating institutions according to the institutions' own protocols. For TCRbeta analysis, collaborators shipped samples as frozen whole blood, isolated PBMCs, or DNA extracted from either of those sample types. For this clone: This receptor's antigen is unknown. It has no much larger one-base neighbor in the sample; base qualities were not kept.

The germline ends are 9 bases apart after V is trimmed by 1 base and J by 6 bases. Via the germline V gene, CDR1 is SGHTA and CDR2 FQGNSA. The CDR3 starts with the cysteine, ends with the phenylalanine, and has 14 residues. The entry retains the CDR3 DNA only, 42 bases that are in frame from base 1. TCRbeta CDR3 regions were amplified from genomic DNA by means of the immunoSEQ Assay, a bias-controlled multiplex PCR. In the original analysis: The number of nucleated cells in each sample was estimated from the amplification of reference gene primers within the assay. Sequence reads were collapsed and filtered to measure the absolute abundance of every unique TCRbeta CDR3 rearrangement. For each sample, productive Simpson clonality was calculated by taking the square root of Simpson's diversity index across productive rearrangements. As stored in TCRdb, this immuneACCESS dataset retains in-frame rearrangements with V and J assigned. A fraction of the clones does not appear; measured against another copy, unresolved V genes explain less than half of the discrepancy, and the remainder lacks a known reason. V, J and clone size are those of that table, while D and trimming were read from the DNA. The sample data list under 110,000 clones, and about three quarters of these were observed just once. 6.2% of the sample goes to the ten largest clones.

Here the chain combines TRBV7-2 and TRBJ1-4; the D gene identity is not certain. The sequence was collected from an elderly man with COVID-19, enrolled during active disease. Sequencing was carried out using peripheral blood. The base sequence is TGTGCCAGCAGCTTAGATGCGGGTTATGAAAAACTGTTTTTT. Its translation reads: CASSLDAGYEKLFF.